A single sample is the source of the 27 T cell receptor beta chains below, sequenced in a study of blood T cell repertoires in COVID-19. TCRdb's copy holds only in-frame clones and misses some; the assay was immunoSEQ multiplex PCR. The data hold about 200,000 clones, with roughly 82% observed a single time. The sequencing sample was made of peripheral blood. Receptor source: a man aged 50-60 years with active or convalescent COVID-19.

The chain couples TRBV5-1 to TRBJ2-2, with TRBD1 as a possible D gene (5 bases). From germline, CDR1 is SGHRS and CDR2 YFSETQ. The V and J ends lost 5 bases and 4 bases respectively, with 12 bases between them. This CDR3 is built from 14 residues. As DNA, the CDR3 is TGCGCCAGCAGTGGGGCTGGGTCCACCGGGGAGCTGTTTTTT. Translation gives CASSGAGSTGELFF. The complete variable domain, with remaining parts taken from reference TRBV5-1 and TRBJ2-2, reads KAGVTQTPRYLIKTRGQQVTLSCSPISGHRSVSWYQQTPGQGLQFLFEYFSETQRNKGNFPGRFSGRQFSNSRSEMNVSTLELGDSALYLCASSGAGSTGELFFGEGSRLTVL.

J is TRBJ1-2 and V is TRBV28; perhaps TRBD1 as D (6 bases). The CDR3 sequence is 14 residues long. V dropped 8 bases and J dropped 4 bases, with 17 bases sitting between them. From germline, CDR1 is MDHEN and CDR2 SYDVKM. The CDR3 region is CASDTGIAGYGYTF. CDR3 DNA sequence: TGTGCCAGCGACACAGGGATTGCTGGCTATGGCTACACCTTC.

This clone was counted once. This chain joins TRBV7-8 and TRBJ1-2; the D gene is possibly TRBD1 (6 bases). The CDR3 sequence is 14 residues long. Germline V CDR1 and CDR2: SGHVS, FQNEAQ. Trimming took 5 bases from V and 4 from J, leaving 14 bases between them. The CDR3 nucleotides read TGTGCCAGCAGCCCACAGGGCTTGGGCTATGGCTACACCTTC. This gives the protein CASSPQGLGYGYTF.

The genes are TRBV4-3 and TRBJ2-7; D possibly corresponds to TRBD2 (6 bases). The CDR3 is 16 amino acids. Germline V gives CDR1 LGHNA, CDR2 YSLEER. Trimming shortened V by 1 base and J by 7 bases, and 20 bases separated the two germline ends. CDR3 bases: TGCGCCAGCAGCCAAGTCTACGGGGAGGTAGGGCGGGAGCAGTACTTC. Its protein product is CASSQVYGEVGREQYF.

This rearrangement joins TRBV12-2 to TRBJ2-7; the D call of TRBD1 is as the table states it, not checked on the DNA. TRBV12-2 is a recognized pseudogene. CDR3 length equals 14 residues. The CDR3 reads CASRLAEGAREQYV. The CDR3 DNA reads as TGTGCAAGTCGCTTAGCAGAGGGGGCGAGGGAGCAGTACGTC.

This chain links TRBV7-9 with TRBJ1-6; TRBD1 is a possible D gene (5 bases). Germline V gives CDR1 SEHNR, CDR2 FQNEAQ (reference sequence). The CDR3 sequence is 17 residues long. The germline V and J ends were trimmed by 4 bases and 0 bases, with 13 bases remaining between them. The CDR3 protein is CASSSGVGGSYNSPLHF. The CDR3 nucleotides read TGTGCCAGCAGCTCCGGGGTGGGGGGCTCCTATAATTCACCCCTCCACTTT.

V usage is TRBV21-1 and J usage is TRBJ2-5; whether TRBD1, the table's D call, matches the DNA was not checked. TRBV21-1 represents a pseudogene. This CDR3 has 17 amino acids. The CDR3 DNA is TGTGCCAGCAGCATCAAAGAGAGGGACAGCCCTTTAGAGACCCAGTACTTC. Amino acid sequence: CASSIKERDSPLETQYF.

V and J are TRBV11-3 and TRBJ2-1; D is perhaps TRBD1 (6 bases). V lost 5 bases to trimming and J lost 6 bases, with 11 bases between them. Germline V gene data show CDR1 as SGHNT and CDR2 as YENEEA. The CDR3 length is 13 residues. CDR3 coding DNA: TGTGCCAGCAGCCAAGACAGGTTCAATGAGCAGTTCTTC. Its protein is CASSQDRFNEQFF.

V and J are TRBV19 and TRBJ1-2, with a possible D match to TRBD1 (5 bases). CDR3 length: 14 amino acids. The germline CDR1 and CDR2 sequences are LNHDA and SQIVND (reference sequence). Trimming took 3 bases from V and 5 from J, leaving 13 bases between them. CDR3 loop: CASSIEAGRYGYTF. CDR3 DNA: TGTGCCAGTAGTATTGAGGCAGGGCGTTATGGCTACACCTTC. Looking up the rest from reference TRBV19 and TRBJ1-2 gives the full variable domain: DGGITQSPKYLFRKEGQNVTLSCEQNLNHDAMYWYRQDPGQGLRLIYYSQIVNDFQKGDIAEGYSVSREKKESFPLTVTSAQKNPTAFYLCASSIEAGRYGYTFGSGTRLTVV.

CDR3 in amino acids: CASTPAGGRADTQYF. In DNA form, the CDR3 reads TGTGCCAGCACCCCAGCGGGGGGGAGGGCAGATACGCAGTATTTT. The V call is TRBV5-4, the J call TRBJ2-3; 10 bases agree with TRBD2. The trim removed 6 bases at V and 4 bases at J, leaving 8 bases unmatched. CDR3 length equals 15 residues. Germline V gene data show CDR1 as SGHNT and CDR2 as YYREEE (reference sequence).

This chain connects TRBV5-1 to TRBJ2-3; D is perhaps TRBD2 (6 bases). V lost 3 bases, J lost 5 bases, and 19 bases lay in between. The CDR3 totals 16 residues. Germline-derived CDR1 and CDR2 are SGHRS and YFSETQ. The CDR3 sequence: CASSSTRLGGRDTQYF. DNA for the CDR3: TGCGCCAGCAGCTCCACCCGACTGGGAGGAAGAGATACGCAGTATTTT. Full variable domain (outside the CDR3, taken from reference TRBV5-1 and TRBJ2-3): KAGVTQTPRYLIKTRGQQVTLSCSPISGHRSVSWYQQTPGQGLQFLFEYFSETQRNKGNFPGRFSGRQFSNSRSEMNVSTLELGDSALYLCASSSTRLGGRDTQYFGPGTRLTVL.

J is TRBJ2-1 and V is TRBV29-1; D perhaps matches TRBD1 (7 bases). Trimming shortened V by 7 bases and J by 4 bases, and 17 bases separated the two germline ends. CDR1 and CDR2 (germline): SQVTM, ANQGSEA. The CDR3 consists of 14 residues. The CDR3 DNA reads TGCAGCGCCGGCGGAGGGGGCCGGTACAATGAGCAGTTCTTC. Protein sequence: CSAGGGGRYNEQFF.

The chain couples TRBV2 to TRBJ2-7; D not certain. Deletions cut 5 bases from V and 4 bases from J, with 12 bases between. This CDR3 is built from 13 residues. Germline CDR1 is SNHLY and CDR2 is FYNNEI. The CDR3 loop reads CASSIHPGYEQYV. The CDR3 DNA is TGTGCCAGCAGTATCCACCCAGGTTACGAGCAGTACGTC.

This chain uses TRBV15 with TRBJ2-1; the D is unclear. Trimming took off 5 bases at V and 3 bases at J, with 5 bases between the two ends. This CDR3 is built from 12 residues. CDR1 is LNHNV, CDR2 YYDKDF, per germline (reference sequence). The CDR3 DNA is TGTGCCACCAGCGAGGACTACAATGAGCAGTTCTTC. Amino acid sequence: CATSEDYNEQFF.

The chain employs TRBV18 and TRBJ1-4; 7 bases fit TRBD1. The V gene's germline CDR1 is KGHSH and CDR2 LQKENI. Losses at the gene ends were 4 bases for V and 8 bases for J; bases not matched to a gene: 4. The CDR3 runs 13 residues. As DNA, the CDR3 is TGTGCCAGCTCACGGACAGGAGAGGAAAAACTGTTTTTT. Translated: CASSRTGEEKLFF.

V gene TRBV7-5 combines with J gene TRBJ1-4; the D call of TRBD1 is as the table states it, not checked on the DNA. TRBV7-5 is a documented pseudogene. The CDR3 runs 18 residues. CDR3 region: CVRSSWDRARATNEKLFF. The CDR3 region has the DNA TGTGTCAGAAGCTCATGGGACAGGGCCCGAGCAACTAATGAAAAACTGTTTTTT.

The V call is TRBV5-6, the J call TRBJ2-3; unclear D gene. Germline V gene lookup returns CDR1 SGHDT and CDR2 YYEEEE. Trimming left V 2 bases short and J 0 bases short, with 13 bases between. This CDR3 comprises 16 residues. Here the CDR3 reads CASSFGGLYSTDTQYF. In nucleotides, the CDR3 is TGTGCCAGCAGCTTTGGCGGATTATATAGCACAGATACGCAGTATTTT.

The CDR3 loop is CASSAPGTGGYTF. DNA of the CDR3: TGTGCCAGCAGCGCCCCCGGGACAGGGGGATACACCTTC. The J gene is TRBJ1-2, the V gene TRBV9, with 11 nucleotides matching TRBD1. Germline V gene lookup returns CDR1 SGDLS and CDR2 YYNGEE. Trimming removed 3 bases from V and 11 bases from J; junction bases left unmatched: 6. CDR3 length equals 13 residues.

The chain combines TRBV28 with TRBJ1-2; no clear D gene. Between the trimmed V and J ends, which lost 5 bases and 7 bases, there was a span of 14 bases. CDR1 is MDHEN, CDR2 SYDVKM, per germline. CDR3 length equals 13 residues. The CDR3 sequence: CASSQATLVGYTF. CDR3 sequence (DNA): TGTGCCAGCAGTCAGGCTACCCTCGTTGGCTACACCTTC.

The V gene is TRBV4-1, the J gene TRBJ2-3, with TRBD1 matching 8 bases. CDR1 is MGHRA, CDR2 YSYEKL, per germline. The CDR3 runs 15 residues. After removal of 2 bases from V and 3 bases from J, the junction contained 4 bases not matched to a gene. Here the CDR3 reads CASSQTDRDTDTQYF. CDR3 DNA sequence: TGCGCCAGCAGCCAAACGGACAGGGATACAGATACGCAGTATTTT.

This clone came up a few times. V usage is TRBV5-8 and J usage is TRBJ2-3; 9 positions match TRBD2. Trimming cost V 7 bases and J 4 bases; bases outside gene matches: 4. The CDR3 contains 13 residues. Germline assignment: CDR1 SGHTS and CDR2 YDEGEE. The CDR3 bases are TGTGCCAGCTCCTTAGCGGGGGCAGATACGCAGTATTTT. Amino acids: CASSLAGADTQYF.

V and J are TRBV6-5 and TRBJ2-3; D perhaps matches TRBD2 (6 bases). Trimming removed 8 bases from V and 10 bases from J, with 16 bases in between. There are 12 residues in the CDR3. Per the germline V gene, CDR1 is MNHEY and CDR2 is SVGAGI. The DNA for the CDR3 is TGTGCCAGCGGGGGGACCTTTCTGGCGCAGTATTTT. Translated: CASGGTFLAQYF.

J is TRBJ2-1 and V is TRBV11-2; 9 nucleotides match TRBD1. Germline trimming cut 3 bases from V and 2 bases from J; bases unmatched to any gene: 2. This CDR3 comprises 15 residues. From germline, CDR1 is SGHAT and CDR2 FQNNGV. CDR3 sequence: CASSLGQGTYNEQFF. The CDR3 bases are TGTGCCAGCAGCTTGGGACAGGGAACCTACAATGAGCAGTTCTTC.

This chain links TRBV30 with TRBJ2-3; maybe TRBD2 (6 bases). Germline lookup yields CDR1 GTSNPN and CDR2 SVGIG (reference sequence). The CDR3 covers 14 residues. The germline V and J ends were trimmed by 2 bases and 3 bases, with 12 bases remaining between them. CDR3 sequence: CAWSRGSKTDTQYF. The CDR3 coding sequence is TGTGCCTGGAGTCGGGGGAGTAAGACAGATACGCAGTATTTT.

The chain links TRBV4-1 to TRBJ2-5, with D perhaps matching TRBD1 (7 bases). CDR3 length equals 15 residues. Looked up from germline, CDR1 is MGHRA and CDR2 is YSYEKL. The V end lost 5 bases, the J end lost 4 bases, and 17 bases lay between the germline ends. The CDR3 here is CASSFLGQEGETQYF. CDR3 DNA sequence: TGCGCCAGCAGCTTCCTTGGACAGGAGGGAGAGACCCAGTACTTC.

V is TRBV24-1 and J is TRBJ2-5; perhaps TRBD1 as D (6 bases). CDR1 is KGHDR and CDR2 is SFDVKD in the germline V gene. The V end was cut by 3 bases, the J end by 1 base, with 11 bases between. CDR3 length equals 15 residues. The DNA of the CDR3 is TGTGCCACCAGTGATACGACAGGATTCCAAGAGACCCAGTACTTC. This translates into CATSDTTGFQETQYF.

V gene TRBV24-1 combines with J gene TRBJ2-7; D is possibly TRBD1 (7 bases). V lost 3 bases, J lost 4 bases, and 12 bases lay in between. Per germline, CDR1 KGHDR and CDR2 SFDVKD. This CDR3 has 14 amino acids. In DNA form, the CDR3 reads TGTGCCACCAGTGATGCGGGACAGACTTACGAGCAGTACTTC. Protein product: CATSDAGQTYEQYF.